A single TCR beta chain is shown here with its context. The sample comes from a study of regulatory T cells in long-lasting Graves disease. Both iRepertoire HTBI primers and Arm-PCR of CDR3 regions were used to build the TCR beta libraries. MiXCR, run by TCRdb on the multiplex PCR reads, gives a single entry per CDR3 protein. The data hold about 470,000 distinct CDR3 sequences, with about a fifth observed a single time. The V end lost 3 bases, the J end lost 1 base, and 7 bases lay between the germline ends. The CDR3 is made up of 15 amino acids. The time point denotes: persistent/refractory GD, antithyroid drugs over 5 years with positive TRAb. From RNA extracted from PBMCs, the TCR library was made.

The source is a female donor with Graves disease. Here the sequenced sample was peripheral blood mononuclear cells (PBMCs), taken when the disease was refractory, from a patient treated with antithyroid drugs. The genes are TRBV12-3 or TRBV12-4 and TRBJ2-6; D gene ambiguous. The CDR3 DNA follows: TGTGCCAGCAGTTTTTCAGCGTCTGGGGCCAACGTCCTGACTTTC. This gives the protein CASSFSASGANVLTF.